This TCR beta chain stems from a study of blood T cell repertoires in COVID-19. Study context: Acute and convalescent COVID-19 samples came from the United States, Italy and Spain. PBMCs, B-cell-depleted T cells, or T cells provided the cDNA or gDNA that made up the material.

Authors' methods: The authors estimated nucleated cell counts from reference gene primer amplification. Measured with immunoSEQ multiplex PCR; TCRdb has only the in-frame clones, and not every one. V and J calls and clone size come straight from that table; D and trimming were deduced from the DNA. The sample shows 150,000 to 200,000 clones, approximately 90% of them seen only once. This CDR3 is 16 amino acids long. V lost 4 bases to trimming and J lost 2 bases; unmatched junction nucleotides: 4. Germline V gene lookup returns CDR1 MNHEY and CDR2 SVGAGI. The clonotype originates from a man in his forties or fifties with acute or convalescent COVID-19. Sample: peripheral blood. This chain connects TRBV6-5 to TRBJ2-6, with 8 bases fitting TRBD1. The CDR3 DNA sequence: TGTGCCAGCAGTTCCACGGACAGGGCTGGGGCCAACGTCCTGACTTTC. Translated: CASSSTDRAGANVLTF.